This T cell receptor beta chain is from a study of monozygotic twins with inflammatory bowel disease. It was approximately 3,500 ng of total RNA that each TCR library used. Addition of UMIs with a 6-nucleotide sample barcode was achieved by template switching. No DNA is given; TCRdb re-called the 5' RACE reads and lists each CDR3 protein once. The sample yields approximately 330,000 distinct CDR3 sequences, of which the top ten take up roughly 2%. A remark on this clonotype: The antigen is undetermined.

The CDR3 runs 16 residues. Germline V CDR1 and CDR2: MGHRA, YSYEKL. Whole-study results and caveats: Healthy co-twins exceeded IBD patients in TCRbeta diversity as measured by inverse Simpson. A single strong IBD-associated signal or clonotype was not supported by the findings.

Sequencing input: blood. The chain couples TRBV4-1 to TRBJ2-3; checking the TCRdb D call of TRBD2 is not possible without DNA. The TCR comes from a human donor with ulcerative colitis or Crohn's disease, or a healthy co-twin of an affected twin (not recorded which). The CDR3 reads CASSQEGLAGADTQYF.